The 27 T cell receptor beta chains reported below all come from one sample, sequenced in a study of T cells after yellow fever vaccination. TCRdb reprocessed the 5' RACE reads via MiXCR and lists one record per CDR3 protein. There are some 670,000 distinct CDR3 sequences in the sample; 10% to 15% occur only once, and about 15% lies in the top ten. The specimen was PBMCs, collected on the day of the yellow fever booster vaccination. All receptors come from a man aged 25-40 years who received the YFV17D yellow fever vaccine.

This clonotype was seen more than once but under ten times. The rearrangement links TRBV28 to TRBJ2-7; 8 bases agree with TRBD1. The CDR3 contains 15 residues. V shed 5 bases and J 4 bases; nucleotides not matched to a gene: 10. Germline CDR1 MDHEN, CDR2 SYDVKM. The CDR3 here is CASSPSSGGRYEQYF. CDR3 DNA: TGTGCCAGCAGTCCATCCTCAGGGGGCCGGTACGAGCAGTACTTC.

This clonotype was recorded a few times. The chain combines TRBV6-1 with TRBJ2-2; D not certain. This CDR3 comprises 13 residues. V lost 7 bases to trimming and J lost 6 bases, with 12 bases between them. In germline, CDR1 is MNHNS, CDR2 SASEGT. The CDR3 DNA reads TGTGCCAGCAAAAGTCGAGCTCCCGGGGAGCTGTTTTTT. This codes for CASKSRAPGELFF.

The chain is built from TRBV24-1 and TRBJ2-1, with no clear D. The germline CDR1 and CDR2 sequences are KGHDR and SFDVKD. The germline V and J ends were trimmed by 9 bases and 9 bases, with 17 bases remaining between them. The length of the CDR3 is 13 residues. The CDR3 bases are TGTGCCACCGGTTTGACCACTGGCGGTGAGCAGTTCTTC. Protein: CATGLTTGGEQFF.

The rearrangement links TRBV12-3 or TRBV12-4 to TRBJ2-7; D unclear. V was clipped by 5 bases and J by 4 bases, with 12 bases between them. The length of the CDR3 is 13 residues. The chain's CDR3 is CASSTRKLYEQYF. The CDR3 DNA follows: TGTGCCAGCAGTACCCGGAAGCTGTACGAGCAGTACTTC.

The chain is built from TRBV19 and TRBJ1-2; 7 positions match TRBD1. The CDR3 contains 13 residues. J was trimmed by 12 bases and V by 6 bases; bases with no gene match: 13. Germline V gene data show CDR1 as LNHDA and CDR2 as SQIVND (reference sequence). CDR3 nucleotides: TGTGCCAGTAGCAGAACAGGGGAGAGGATGCACACCTTC. Translated, it gives CASSRTGERMHTF.

The V gene is TRBV25-1, the J gene TRBJ2-2; tentatively, D is TRBD1 (6 bases). Germline V gene data show CDR1 as MGHDK and CDR2 as SYGVNS. V was pared by 3 bases and J by 5 bases, with 10 bases between. This CDR3 is 14 amino acids long. The CDR3 DNA follows: TGTGCCAGCAGTGACTCAGGACAGACCGGGGAGCTGTTTTTT. It encodes CASSDSGQTGELFF.

This clonotype turned up a few times. The CDR3 reads CASSRRHGQETQYF. In nucleotides, the CDR3 is TGCGCCAGCAGCCGGCGGCACGGACAAGAGACCCAGTACTTC. The rearrangement links TRBV4-3 to TRBJ2-5, with D unresolved. V lost 4 bases to trimming and J lost 2 bases, with 11 bases between them. The germline V gene has CDR1 LGHNA and CDR2 YSLEER. CDR3 length: 14 amino acids.

V gene TRBV28 combines with J gene TRBJ2-7, with D unclear. V gave up 6 bases and J gave up 2 bases, with 11 bases separating them. The CDR3 is 13 residues long. Germline loops: CDR1 MDHEN, CDR2 SYDVKM. CDR3: CASRATLAYEQYF. CDR3 bases: TGTGCCAGCAGGGCTACCTTGGCCTACGAGCAGTACTTC. Full variable domain (rest looked up from reference TRBV28 and TRBJ2-7): DVKVTQSSRYLVKRTGEKVFLECVQDMDHENMFWYRQDPGLGLRLIYFSYDVKMKEKGDIPEGYSVSREKKERFSLILESASTNQTSMYLCASRATLAYEQYFGPGTRLTVT.

This clonotype was seen more than once but under ten times. The chain couples TRBV7-3 to TRBJ2-1, with TRBD2 as a possible D gene (5 bases). The CDR3 runs to 15 residues. The germline V gene encodes CDR1 SGHTA and CDR2 FQGTGA. The V end was cut by 5 bases, the J end by 4 bases, with 15 bases between. The CDR3 coding sequence is TGTGCCAGCAGCCGCGGGTCACCCTTGTACAATGAGCAGTTCTTC. It is translated as CASSRGSPLYNEQFF.

This clonotype was detected only a few times. The chain is built from TRBV20-1 and TRBJ1-5, with TRBD1 matching over 8 bases. CDR3 size: 16 residues. Germline assignment: CDR1 DFQATT and CDR2 SNEGSKA (reference sequence). Trimming took 1 base from V and 2 from J; bases not matched to a gene: 7. CDR3 region: CSARGSQGAGNQPQHF. CDR3 nucleotide sequence: TGCAGTGCTAGAGGATCTCAGGGGGCCGGCAATCAGCCCCAGCATTTT.

This chain connects TRBV7-6 to TRBJ2-5, with D tentatively TRBD2 (6 bases). The V end lost 4 bases, the J end lost 4 bases, and 19 bases lay between the germline ends. Germline CDR1 and CDR2: SGHVS and FNYEAQ. CDR3 size: 16 residues. The CDR3 DNA reads TGTGCCAGCAGCTCCGAGCAGGGTGCCGGGGGAGAGACCCAGTACTTC. It codes for CASSSEQGAGGETQYF. The full variable domain, its missing parts supplied by reference TRBV7-6 and TRBJ2-5, is GAGVSQSPRYKVTKRGQDVALRCDPISGHVSLYWYRQALGQGPEFLTYFNYEAQQDKSGLPNDRFSAERPEGSISTLTIQRTEQRDSAMYRCASSSEQGAGGETQYFGPGTRLLVL.

The rearrangement joins TRBV11-2 to TRBJ2-1, with D unresolved. Germline CDR1 SGHAT, CDR2 FQNNGV. This CDR3 has 14 amino acids. V was cut by 1 base and J by 12 bases, with 16 bases left in between. CDR3 protein: CASSLGPIAVAQFF. The CDR3 nucleotides read TGTGCCAGCAGCTTAGGTCCCATAGCAGTAGCGCAGTTCTTC.

A few counts support this clonotype. The rearrangement uses TRBV25-1 and TRBJ2-7; D call uncertain. Trimming pared 3 bases from V and 2 bases from J, leaving 14 bases between. CDR3 length equals 15 residues. CDR1 is MGHDK, CDR2 SYGVNS, per germline. The CDR3 loop is CASSDWASRPYEQYF. Here the CDR3 DNA reads TGTGCCAGCAGTGATTGGGCTAGTCGTCCCTACGAGCAGTACTTC.

This clonotype was detected ten times or more. CDR3 residues: CASSLVYTRNTGELFF. The DNA for the CDR3 is TGTGCCAGCAGTTTGGTCTACACCAGGAACACCGGGGAGCTGTTTTTT. V and J are TRBV12-3 or TRBV12-4 and TRBJ2-2; no clear D. Trimming left V 3 bases short and J 1 base short, with 12 bases between. The CDR3 loop spans 16 amino acids.

This clonotype showed up just a few times. The CDR3 is CSARPSMTETQYF. The CDR3 DNA is TGCAGTGCTAGGCCTTCGATGACAGAGACCCAGTACTTC. The chain has TRBV20-1 and TRBJ2-5, with D unclear. The CDR3 consists of 13 residues. Trimming removed 3 bases at V and 4 bases at J, with 12 bases between. The germline V gene encodes CDR1 DFQATT and CDR2 SNEGSKA (reference sequence).

This clonotype was observed a few times. The chain uses TRBV15 and TRBJ2-7; 8 bases agree with TRBD1. CDR1 is LNHNV and CDR2 is YYDKDF in the germline V gene (reference sequence). CDR3 length equals 16 residues. V trimming: 0 bases; J trimming: 5 bases; junction bases outside the gene matches: 9. CDR3 amino acids: CATSRDLWGQENEQYF. The CDR3 DNA follows: TGTGCCACCAGCAGAGATTTATGGGGACAGGAAAACGAGCAGTACTTC.

This clonotype appeared a few times. The rearrangement uses TRBV20-1 and TRBJ2-1; 12 bases map to TRBD2. Unmatched junction bases numbered 9, after V lost 2 bases and J lost 7 bases. The CDR3 length is 16 residues. Germline V gene sequence: CDR1 DFQATT, CDR2 SNEGSKA (reference sequence). The CDR3 spells CSARLTSGRSSNEQFF. CDR3 nucleotides: TGCAGTGCTAGACTGACTAGCGGGAGAAGTTCGAATGAGCAGTTCTTC.

There are a few counts of this clonotype. The chain recombines TRBV12-3 or TRBV12-4 with TRBJ2-2, with 8 bases fitting TRBD2. The V gene end was trimmed by 8 bases and the J gene end by 6 bases; junction bases not matched to a gene: 8. The CDR3 runs 14 residues. CDR3 nucleotide sequence: TGTGCCAGCTGGAGGCGGGGGGCGGCCGGGGAGCTGTTTTTT. Translation gives CASWRRGAAGELFF.

This clonotype showed up just a few times. The chain couples TRBV12-3 or TRBV12-4 to TRBJ1-1; no definite D call. V lost 3 bases to trimming and J lost 3 bases, with 11 bases between them. The CDR3 extends over 14 amino acids. The CDR3 loop is CASSFLNRDTEAFF. CDR3 bases: TGTGCCAGCAGTTTCCTGAATAGGGACACTGAAGCTTTCTTT.

The chain links TRBV5-1 to TRBJ2-7; D gene unclear. Looked up from germline, CDR1 is SGHRS and CDR2 is YFSETQ. CDR3 length: 14 amino acids. The V end was cut by 2 bases, the J end by 4 bases, with 13 bases between. CDR3 nucleotides: TGCGCCAGCAGCTTCGGCACGACCCTTTACGAGCAGTACTTC. Translation gives CASSFGTTLYEQYF.

This clonotype was seen only a few times. The chain couples TRBV29-1 to TRBJ2-1, with 8 bases identical to TRBD2. Germline V gives CDR1 SQVTM, CDR2 ANQGSEA. The junction had 11 bases not matched to a gene; V was cut back by 3 bases and J by 1 base. CDR3 length: 17 amino acids. The chain's CDR3 is CSVDAVSGTSSYNEQFF. CDR3 in DNA: TGCAGCGTTGATGCCGTCTCCGGGACTAGTTCCTACAATGAGCAGTTCTTC.

This clonotype was counted a few times. V and J are TRBV7-9 and TRBJ2-7; 7 positions match TRBD2. This CDR3 is 15 amino acids long. V shed 2 bases, J shed 0 bases, and the junction held 4 bases outside the gene matches. Germline CDR1 reads SEHNR; CDR2 reads FQNEAQ (reference sequence). CDR3 in amino acids: CASSLMGGSSYEQYF. CDR3 nucleotides: TGTGCCAGCAGCTTAATGGGAGGGAGCTCCTACGAGCAGTACTTC.

This clonotype showed up just a few times. The CDR3 region has the DNA TGTGCCAGCAGCTTATTAGCGGGAGTGGGAAACGAGCAGTACTTC. Residues: CASSLLAGVGNEQYF. V and J are TRBV13 and TRBJ2-7; 9 nucleotides line up with TRBD2. V gave up 2 bases and J gave up 5 bases; unmatched junction bases: 7. Germline lookup yields CDR1 PRHDT and CDR2 FYEKMQ (reference sequence). The CDR3 is 15 residues long.

In this sample, this clonotype turned up a few times. V and J are TRBV27 and TRBJ2-7; D not certain. Germline CDR1 is MNHEY and CDR2 is SMNVEV (reference sequence). The V gene lost 5 bases and the J gene lost 6 bases, with 20 bases spanning the gap. CDR3 length: 15 residues. The CDR3 sequence is CASSALDLVAREQYF. The CDR3 DNA reads TGTGCCAGCAGTGCTCTGGACCTAGTCGCCCGCGAGCAGTACTTC.

The DNA for the CDR3 is TGTGCCAGCAGTTTACCGGGACAGGGCACCATCGAGCAGTACTTC. This encodes CASSLPGQGTIEQYF. This chain joins TRBV11-1 and TRBJ2-7; 9 positions agree with TRBD1. The junction had 12 bases not matched to a gene; V was cut back by 6 bases and J by 6 bases. CDR3 length: 15 residues. Germline V gene sequence: CDR1 SGHAT, CDR2 FQDESV (reference sequence).

V usage is TRBV28 and J usage is TRBJ1-1, with D possibly being TRBD1 (5 bases). With 2 bases removed from V and 6 bases from J, the gap between germline ends came to 10 bases. CDR3 length equals 13 residues. Germline CDR1 is MDHEN and CDR2 is SYDVKM. The CDR3 loop reads CASSLRVQAEAFF. Written as DNA, the CDR3 is TGTGCCAGCAGTTTAAGGGTACAGGCTGAAGCTTTCTTT.

This chain uses TRBV27 with TRBJ2-5; the D is unclear. The CDR3 is 15 residues long. CDR1 MNHEY and CDR2 SMNVEV come from the germline V gene (reference sequence). V was cut by 0 bases and J by 1 base, with 9 bases left in between. Written as DNA, the CDR3 is TGTGCCAGCAGTTTATCGCCCTCCTTCCAAGAGACCCAGTACTTC. Its protein is CASSLSPSFQETQYF.